The rows below give T cell receptor beta chains drawn from one sample of a study of T cell clones after liver transplantation. Repertoires were generated with immunoSEQ multiplex PCR, while TCRdb's copy carries only in-frame clones and drops some. The sample has roughly 97,000 clones; 75% to 90% are singletons. The source material was CD4+ T cells from blood, sampled before liver transplant. All receptors come from a human donor who received a liver transplant. Both conserved end residues are part of each CDR3. D genes are given only for firm matches. Not all rows give a size; the values are once, few, many and, for expanded clones, a class.

V: TRBV5-4; size: NA; J: TRBJ2-5; D: NA; DNA: TGTGCCAGCAGCTCTGAGGCGCGCCAAGAGACCCAGTACTTC; CDR3: CASSSEARQETQYF
V: TRBV7-6; size: NA; J: TRBJ2-3; D: TRBD2; DNA: TGTGCCAGCAGCTTAGGAGCGGGGGGGACATCTAGCACAGATACGCAGTATTTT; CDR3: CASSLGAGGTSSTDTQYF
V: TRBV5-1; size: NA; J: TRBJ1-4; D: NA; DNA: TGCGCCAGCAGCTTGGTCAGTAGGGTTAATGAAAAACTGTTTTTT; CDR3: CASSLVSRVNEKLFF
V: TRBV27; size: NA; J: TRBJ1-5; D: TRBD1; DNA: TGTGCCAGCAGAGTTACAGGGGGCGCGGGGGAGCCCCAGCATTTT; CDR3: CASRVTGGAGEPQHF
V: TRBV12-5; size: NA; J: TRBJ2-1; D: TRBD2; DNA: TGTGCTAGTGGTAACAGCGGGAGACCCCGCGATGAGCAGTTCTTC; CDR3: CASGNSGRPRDEQFF
V: TRBV5-4; size: many; J: TRBJ2-7; D: TRBD1; DNA: TGTGCCAGCAGCCTTTGGACAGGGCTCTCCTACGAGCAGTACTTC; CDR3: CASSLWTGLSYEQYF
V: TRBV28; size: NA; J: TRBJ1-4; D: NA; DNA: TGTGCCAGCAGTTTTGGGATTGGCGCAACTAATGAAAAACTGTTTTTT; CDR3: CASSFGIGATNEKLFF
V: TRBV7-2; size: NA; J: TRBJ2-7; D: TRBD1; DNA: TGTGCCAGCAGCTTACTTCCCCCCGGGACAGGGTATTACGAGCAGTACTTC; CDR3: CASSLLPPGTGYYEQYF
V: TRBV7-6; size: NA; J: TRBJ1-5; D: NA; DNA: TGTGCCAGCAGCTTAAACCCGGGGGGGACTAGCAATCAGCCCCAGCATTTT; CDR3: CASSLNPGGTSNQPQHF
V: TRBV29-1; size: many; J: TRBJ2-7; D: TRBD1; DNA: TGCAGCGCCCTTAGACAGGGGCGGACCTACGAGCAGTACTTC; CDR3: CSALRQGRTYEQYF
V: TRBV5-1; size: NA; J: TRBJ2-1; D: NA; DNA: TGCGCCAGCAGCGCGTACAATGAGCAGTTCTTC; CDR3: CASSAYNEQFF
V: TRBV10-1; size: NA; J: TRBJ1-1; D: NA; DNA: TGCGCCAGCAGGGTGGGGAGCAACACTGAAGCTTTCTTT; CDR3: CASRVGSNTEAFF
V: TRBV6-6; size: once; J: TRBJ2-5; D: NA; DNA: TGTGCCAGCAGAGGGACTTCAGAGACCCAGTACTTC; CDR3: CASRGTSETQYF
V: TRBV5-1; size: few; J: TRBJ1-1; D: NA; DNA: TGCGCCAGCAGCTTCATCGGGGGGGACACTGAAGCTTTCTTT; CDR3: CASSFIGGDTEAFF
V: TRBV28; size: NA; J: TRBJ1-1; D: NA; DNA: TGTGCCAGCATCGGGGATTCGACTGAAGCTTTCTTT; CDR3: CASIGDSTEAFF
V: TRBV10-3; size: once; J: TRBJ2-5; D: TRBD2; DNA: TGTGCCATCAGTGGCGGAAGCGGGGAAGAGACCCAGTACTTC; CDR3: CAISGGSGEETQYF
V: TRBV29-1; size: NA; J: TRBJ2-1; D: TRBD2; DNA: TGCAGCGTTGGGGGACTAGTAGCCTACAATGAGCAGTTCTTC; CDR3: CSVGGLVAYNEQFF
V: TRBV9; size: NA; J: TRBJ2-7; D: TRBD2; DNA: TGTGCCAGCAGCGTAGCTACAAGCGGGGGGGCCTACGAGCAGTACTTC; CDR3: CASSVATSGGAYEQYF
V: TRBV29-1; size: NA; J: TRBJ2-7; D: TRBD2; DNA: TGCAGCGTTGAACCGAGCGGGAGACTCGAGCAGTACTTC; CDR3: CSVEPSGRLEQYF
V: TRBV6-5; size: NA; J: TRBJ2-1; D: TRBD2; DNA: TGTGCCAGCACCCATCAGACTAGCGGCTCCAATGAGCAGTTCTTC; CDR3: CASTHQTSGSNEQFF
V: TRBV2; size: NA; J: TRBJ1-2; D: TRBD1; DNA: TGTGCCAGCAGGGCCGACAGGGCGGATGGCTACACCTTC; CDR3: CASRADRADGYTF
V: TRBV11-1; size: NA; J: TRBJ2-1; D: NA; DNA: TGTGCCAGCAGCTTAGGGGTGGACAATGAGCAGTTCTTC; CDR3: CASSLGVDNEQFF
V: TRBV18; size: NA; J: TRBJ2-6; D: TRBD2; DNA: TGTGCCAGCTCTCCGAGCGGGAGCCTCTCTGGGGCCAACGTCCTGACTTTC; CDR3: CASSPSGSLSGANVLTF
V: TRBV10-2; size: once; J: TRBJ2-7; D: TRBD1; DNA: TGCGCCAGCAGTGCCTGGACAGGGGGCACCTACGAGCAGTACTTC; CDR3: CASSAWTGGTYEQYF
V: TRBV7-8; size: NA; J: TRBJ1-4; D: NA; DNA: TGTGCCAGCAGCTTAGGGACTGGCGGTGAAAAACTGTTTTTT; CDR3: CASSLGTGGEKLFF
V: TRBV18; size: NA; J: TRBJ2-7; D: NA; DNA: TGTGCCAGCGCAAGGGTCGAAATCCCCTACGAGCAGTACTTC; CDR3: CASARVEIPYEQYF
V: TRBV2; size: NA; J: TRBJ1-3; D: NA; DNA: TGTGCCAGCAGTGAGGCGGTTCGGAACACCATATATTTT; CDR3: CASSEAVRNTIYF
V: TRBV18; size: NA; J: TRBJ2-1; D: TRBD2; DNA: TGTGCCAGCTCACCAACTCGAGGCGGGGGGGCCAATGAGCAGTTCTTC; CDR3: CASSPTRGGGANEQFF
V: TRBV9; size: NA; J: TRBJ1-1; D: TRBD1; DNA: TGTGCCAGCAGCGTAATGACAGGGGCGGAGAACACTGAAGCTTTCTTT; CDR3: CASSVMTGAENTEAFF
V: TRBV7-2; size: NA; J: TRBJ1-6; D: TRBD1; DNA: TGTGCCAGCAGCTTAGCGACAGGGAATCATTCACCCCTCCACTTT; CDR3: CASSLATGNHSPLHF
V: TRBV5-1; size: NA; J: TRBJ2-3; D: NA; DNA: TGCGCCAGCAGCTTGGCGATTGATACGCAGTATTTT; CDR3: CASSLAIDTQYF
V: TRBV5-4; size: NA; J: TRBJ2-7; D: NA; DNA: TGTGCCAGCAGCTTGGTTGGACGGCTCACCTACGAGCAGTACTTC; CDR3: CASSLVGRLTYEQYF
V: TRBV20-1; size: NA; J: TRBJ2-5; D: TRBD2; DNA: TGCAGTGCTAGGACTGGGAGGGGCCAGTACTTC; CDR3: CSARTGRGQYF
V: TRBV5-6; size: NA; J: TRBJ2-5; D: TRBD1; DNA: TGTGCCAGCAGCTTAAGGGGGCACGAGACCCAGTACTTC; CDR3: CASSLRGHETQYF
V: TRBV15; size: NA; J: TRBJ2-7; D: NA; DNA: TGTGCCACCAGCAGGGGACCCTACGAGCAGTACTTC; CDR3: CATSRGPYEQYF
V: TRBV5-1; size: NA; J: TRBJ1-2; D: TRBD1; DNA: TGCGCCAGCAGCCCACAGGGGACTGGCTATGGCTACACCTTC; CDR3: CASSPQGTGYGYTF
V: TRBV5-1; size: NA; J: TRBJ1-2; D: TRBD1; DNA: TGCGCCAGCAGCTTGGGCAGGGGGCAGAGCTATGGCTACACCTTC; CDR3: CASSLGRGQSYGYTF
V: TRBV7-8; size: NA; J: TRBJ1-3; D: TRBD1; DNA: TGTGCCAGCAGTCCCCTTACAGGGGCCCGGGGAAACACCATATATTTT; CDR3: CASSPLTGARGNTIYF
V: TRBV7-2; size: NA; J: TRBJ2-3; D: TRBD1; DNA: TGTGCCAGCAGTAGACAGGGGGCTACAGATACGCAGTATTTT; CDR3: CASSRQGATDTQYF
V: TRBV7-2; size: NA; J: TRBJ1-5; D: NA; DNA: TGTGCCAGCAGCCAACAGGTTAGTCAGCCCCAGCATTTT; CDR3: CASSQQVSQPQHF
V: TRBV5-4; size: NA; J: TRBJ1-4; D: TRBD1; DNA: TGTGCCAGCAGCGCTGGGACAGGGTGGGATGAAAAACTGTTTTTT; CDR3: CASSAGTGWDEKLFF
V: TRBV18; size: NA; J: TRBJ1-1; D: TRBD1; DNA: TGTGCCAGCTCGCAGGGACAGGGGTCCCAGAACACTGAAGCTTTCTTT; CDR3: CASSQGQGSQNTEAFF
V: TRBV7-8; size: NA; J: TRBJ1-4; D: TRBD1; DNA: TGTGCCAGCAGCCTCAACAGGGGGCAGAATGAAAAACTGTTTTTT; CDR3: CASSLNRGQNEKLFF
V: TRBV5-6; size: NA; J: TRBJ2-3; D: NA; DNA: TGTGCCAGCAGCTTGGGCGTCAGGGGGAGGGATACGCAGTATTTT; CDR3: CASSLGVRGRDTQYF
V: TRBV5-1; size: once; J: TRBJ1-3; D: NA; DNA: TGCGCCAGCAGCCCGGGGACACCGAACTCTGGAAACACCATATATTTT; CDR3: CASSPGTPNSGNTIYF
V: TRBV18; size: NA; J: TRBJ2-7; D: NA; DNA: TGTGCCAGCTCACCAGCGGGAAGGGGATCCTACGAGCAGTACTTC; CDR3: CASSPAGRGSYEQYF
V: TRBV6-5; size: NA; J: TRBJ2-1; D: TRBD1; DNA: TGTGCCAGCACCCCGGGACAGTCCTGGAGTGAGCAGTTCTTC; CDR3: CASTPGQSWSEQFF
V: TRBV7-2; size: NA; J: TRBJ2-3; D: TRBD2; DNA: TGTGCCAGCAGCTTATTCGGAGGAACGAGCGGGGGCACAGATACGCAGTATTTT; CDR3: CASSLFGGTSGGTDTQYF
V: TRBV15; size: NA; J: TRBJ1-1; D: NA; DNA: TGTGCCACCAGCAGAGTACAGCAGAACACTGAAGCTTTCTTT; CDR3: CATSRVQQNTEAFF
V: TRBV7-2; size: NA; J: TRBJ2-1; D: TRBD1; DNA: TGTGCCAGCAGCCACCGGACAGGTCTGAATGAGCAGTTCTTC; CDR3: CASSHRTGLNEQFF
V: TRBV5-4; size: few; J: TRBJ1-2; D: NA; DNA: TGTGCCAGCAGCTTGGCCGGGGGGGGATTACTCTATGGCTACACCTTC; CDR3: CASSLAGGGLLYGYTF
V: TRBV7-3; size: NA; J: TRBJ2-1; D: TRBD2; DNA: TGTGCCAGCAGCTTATCTTTTGGGGAGGGTGAGCAGTTCTTC; CDR3: CASSLSFGEGEQFF
V: TRBV9; size: NA; J: TRBJ1-3; D: NA; DNA: TGTGCCAGCAGCGTAAGTCCCTTATCGAGTGGAAACACCATATATTTT; CDR3: CASSVSPLSSGNTIYF
V: TRBV10-2; size: NA; J: TRBJ2-5; D: TRBD2; DNA: TGCGCCAGCAGTAGATCAACTAGCGGGACCCTAAAAGAGACCCAGTACTTC; CDR3: CASSRSTSGTLKETQYF
V: TRBV5-6; size: NA; J: TRBJ2-7; D: NA; DNA: TGTGCCAGCAGCCCAGCGGGCGCTCGCAGTAAGCAGTACTTC; CDR3: CASSPAGARSKQYF
V: TRBV30; size: NA; J: TRBJ2-7; D: TRBD2; DNA: TGTGCCTGGAGTGTAGCTAGCGGGAGCCGGGAGCAGTACTTC; CDR3: CAWSVASGSREQYF
V: TRBV5-1; size: NA; J: TRBJ2-7; D: TRBD1; DNA: TGCGCCAGCGGCCGGGACAGTCCCTACGAGCAGTACTTC; CDR3: CASGRDSPYEQYF
V: TRBV9; size: NA; J: TRBJ2-1; D: TRBD2; DNA: TGTGCCAGCAGCGAGGGGAGCGGGATCATGAATGAGCAGTTCTTC; CDR3: CASSEGSGIMNEQFF
V: TRBV2; size: NA; J: TRBJ1-5; D: NA; DNA: TGTGCCAGCACCACCGTCGATGGGTGGCAGAATCAGCCCCAGCATTTT; CDR3: CASTTVDGWQNQPQHF
V: TRBV2; size: NA; J: TRBJ2-1; D: NA; DNA: TGTGCCAGCAGTGGGACACCGTGGGATGAGCAGTTCTTC; CDR3: CASSGTPWDEQFF